The T cell receptor (beta chain) described here comes from a study of cytomegalovirus exposure and HLA in healthy donors. The study's findings and limits: The study dropped some indistinguishable V segments, TRBV6-2 and TRBV6-3 among them. The study put some 150 TCR beta chains on its list as cytomegalovirus-associated.

V was cut by 4 bases and J by 4 bases, with 13 bases left in between. This CDR3 comprises 13 residues. CDR1 is SQVTM, CDR2 ANQGSEA, per germline. PCR employed 60 Vbeta and 13 Jbeta primers. TCRdb keeps only in-frame clones here, not all; method: immunoSEQ multiplex PCR. The sample has approximately 70,000 clones, about 82% seen once. On this clone itself: Antigen: not known.

Specimen: PBMCs. The J gene is TRBJ1-2, the V gene TRBV29-1; no firm D call. This clonotype was obtained from a woman aged 30 to 39 in good health and CMV-seronegative. CDR3: CSVGTSGSYGYTF. CDR3 nucleotide sequence: TGCAGCGTTGGGACTTCCGGATCCTATGGCTACACCTTC.